A single sample gave rise to the 3 T cell receptor beta chains below, sequenced in a study of blood T cell repertoires in COVID-19. Profiled with immunoSEQ multiplex PCR; TCRdb holds only in-frame clones, not every one. This repertoire shows some 200,000 clones, approximately 80% found once; its top ten account for 1.4%. The sample was peripheral blood. The origin of the receptors is a woman aged 40-49 years who had recovered from COVID-19.

The chain carries TRBV18 and TRBJ1-2; 9 bases align to TRBD1. The CDR3 sequence is 18 residues long. Germline CDR1 is KGHSH and CDR2 is LQKENI. Losses at the gene ends were 2 bases for V and 6 bases for J; bases not matched to a gene: 16. The CDR3 loop is CASSPESGTGPLIDGYTF. The DNA for the CDR3 is TGTGCCAGCTCACCAGAAAGCGGGACAGGGCCCTTGATCGATGGCTACACCTTC.

This rearrangement joins TRBV5-8 to TRBJ1-5; 8 bases align to TRBD1. J lost 6 bases, V lost 7 bases, and 9 bases had no gene match. There are 14 residues in the CDR3. Germline CDR1 reads SGHTS; CDR2 reads YDEGEE. The CDR3 spells CASGGRTGLQPQHF. CDR3 coding DNA: TGTGCCAGCGGGGGTCGGACAGGGCTTCAGCCCCAGCATTTT.

J is TRBJ1-2 and V is TRBV3-1 (or the pseudogene TRBV3-2), with D perhaps TRBD1 (6 bases). The CDR3 totals 14 residues. Between the trimmed V and J ends, which lost 1 base and 7 bases, there was a span of 13 bases. The germline V gene has CDR1 LGHDT and CDR2 YNNKEL (reference sequence). CDR3 sequence: CASSQVRGSGGYTF. CDR3 sequence (DNA): TGTGCCAGCAGCCAAGTAAGGGGGTCGGGTGGCTACACCTTC.